A selection of T cell receptor beta chains follows, all from one sample in a study of CD8+ T cells in alopecia areata. Some clones are missing from TCRdb's copy, which holds only in-frame ones; the method was immunoSEQ multiplex PCR. Here the sample spans approximately 99,000 clones, roughly 64% being singletons. Source material: CD8+ T cells sorted from blood. These receptors all stem from a human donor in good health. Both conserved end residues are trimmed from each CDR3. Some rows have no size entry. The others give once, few or many, or a class for an expanded clone.

TRBV2,few,ASSAYLRGQY
TRBV30,.,AWNGGQGYSPLH
TRBV13,few,ASSSKQGQGVYEQY
TRBV4-3,.,ASSQSIGEETQY
TRBV13,.,ASSLAGAYNEQF
TRBV10-3,.,AISDAWANVLT
TRBV29-1,.,SVFRDATDTQY
TRBV4-3,.,ASSQLNRGGTGELF
TRBV7-9,few,ASSYRTSGDTDTQY
TRBV6-5,few,ASSQDSGGEQY
TRBV5-1,.,ASSPGTSGETQY
TRBV5-1,.,ASSLPNGVSSYEQY
TRBV4-2,.,ASSQDPGTSVTVWETQY
TRBV7-2,.,ASSLGTGELF
TRBV29-1,.,SVDPPGVDEKLF
TRBV13,few,ASSPRTEHEKLF
TRBV19,.,ASSTPFPGLNTEAF
TRBV13,once,ASSMIAGGYT
TRBV7-8,few,ASSLQESTSGGIHTDTQY
TRBV4-1,.,ASSHLNTEAF